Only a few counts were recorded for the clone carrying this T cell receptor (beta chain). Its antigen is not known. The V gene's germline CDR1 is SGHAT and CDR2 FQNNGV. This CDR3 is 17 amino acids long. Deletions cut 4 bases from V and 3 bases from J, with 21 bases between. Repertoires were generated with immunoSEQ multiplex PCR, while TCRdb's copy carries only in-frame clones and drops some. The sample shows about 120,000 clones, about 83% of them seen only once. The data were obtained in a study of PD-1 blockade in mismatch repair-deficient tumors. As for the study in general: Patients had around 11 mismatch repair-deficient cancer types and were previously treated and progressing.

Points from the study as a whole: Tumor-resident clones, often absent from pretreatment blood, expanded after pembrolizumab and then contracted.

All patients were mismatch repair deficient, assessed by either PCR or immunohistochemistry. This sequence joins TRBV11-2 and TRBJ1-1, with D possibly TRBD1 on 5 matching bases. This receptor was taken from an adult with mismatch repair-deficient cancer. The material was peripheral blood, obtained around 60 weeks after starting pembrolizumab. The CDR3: CASSSLPDPAGDTEAFF. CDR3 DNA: TGTGCCAGCAGCTCCCTTCCAGACCCAGCGGGGGACACTGAAGCTTTCTTT.